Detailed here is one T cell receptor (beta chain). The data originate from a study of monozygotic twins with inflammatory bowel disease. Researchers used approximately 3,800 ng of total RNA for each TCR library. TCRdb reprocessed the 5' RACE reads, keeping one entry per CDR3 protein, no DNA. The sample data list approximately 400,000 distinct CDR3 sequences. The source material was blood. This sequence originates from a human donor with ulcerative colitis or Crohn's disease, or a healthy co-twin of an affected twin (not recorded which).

The CDR3 is CASSYSGEADTQYF. The V gene is TRBV11-2, the J gene TRBJ2-3; TCRdb's assignment of TRBD2 cannot be checked, as there is no DNA. This CDR3 has 14 residues. CDR1 SGHAT and CDR2 FQNNGV come from the germline V gene.